The entry below describes one T cell receptor (beta chain). This CDR3 region has 14 residues. Trimming took 2 bases from V and 4 from J, leaving 8 bases between them. CDR1 is MNHEY, CDR2 SMNVEV, per germline (reference sequence). These data come from a study of PD-L1 blockade in urothelial cancer. Time point denoted: pretreatment peripheral blood. Assay: immunoSEQ multiplex PCR; the TCRdb copy retains only in-frame clones and omits some. The profile shows 33,000 or so clones, approximately 85% of them singletons. The sequence was collected from a man aged 55-75 years with urothelial cancer. The V call is TRBV27, the J call TRBJ2-2, with D unresolved. Sequencing was performed on PBMCs, taken around atezolizumab (anti-PD-L1) treatment. The CDR3 DNA is TGTGCCAGCAGTTTAGTAGGAGTCACCGGGGAGCTGTTTTTT. This codes for CASSLVGVTGELFF.